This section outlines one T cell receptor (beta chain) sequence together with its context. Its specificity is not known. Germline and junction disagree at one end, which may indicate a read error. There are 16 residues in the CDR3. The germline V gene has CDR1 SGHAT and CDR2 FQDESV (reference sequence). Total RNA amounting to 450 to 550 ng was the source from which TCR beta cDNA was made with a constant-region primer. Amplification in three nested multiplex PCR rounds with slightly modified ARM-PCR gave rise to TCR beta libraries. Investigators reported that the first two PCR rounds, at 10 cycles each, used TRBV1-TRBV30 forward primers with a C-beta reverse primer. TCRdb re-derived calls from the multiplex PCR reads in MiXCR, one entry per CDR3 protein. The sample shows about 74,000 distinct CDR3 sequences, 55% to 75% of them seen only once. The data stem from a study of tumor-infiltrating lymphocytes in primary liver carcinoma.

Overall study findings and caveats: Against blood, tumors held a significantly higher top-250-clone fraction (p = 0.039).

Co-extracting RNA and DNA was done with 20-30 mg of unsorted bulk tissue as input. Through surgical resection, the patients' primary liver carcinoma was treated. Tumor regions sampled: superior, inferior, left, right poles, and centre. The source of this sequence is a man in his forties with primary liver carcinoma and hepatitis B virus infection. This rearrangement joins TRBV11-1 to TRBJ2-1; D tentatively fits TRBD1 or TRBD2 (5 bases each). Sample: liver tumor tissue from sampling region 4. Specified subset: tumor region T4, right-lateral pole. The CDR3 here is CASSLEGHRSYNEQSF. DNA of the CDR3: TGTGCCAGCAGCCTCGAGGGGCATCGCTCCTACAATGAGCAGTCCTTC.